Following are 24 T cell receptor beta chains from one sample sequenced in a study of CXCR3-negative and CXCR3-positive naive CD8 T cells. The method, 5' RACE with UMI labels, was used to prepare the TRB cDNA libraries. TCRdb re-called the 5' RACE reads, yielding one record per CDR3 amino acid sequence without DNA. The repertoire table contains around 140,000 distinct CDR3 sequences. Overall study results and limits: When CXCR3-positive naive cells were set against CXCR3-negative naive cells, the former had more hydrophobic TRB CDR3s.

Their antigens are not known. The sequenced sample consisted of naive CXCR3+ CD8+ T cells from blood. Indicated subset: CD45RO-CCR7+CD27+CD95- naive CD8+ T cells expressing CXCR3 (TNR3+). The receptors derive from a human donor in good health. Some clones in this sample may be carry-over from other donors' samples.

The CDR3: CASSLMTGSSYEQYF. The chain employs TRBV5-1 and TRBJ2-7; with no DNA, the TCRdb D assignment of TRBD1 cannot be verified. CDR1 is SGHRS and CDR2 is YFSETQ in the germline V gene. The CDR3 consists of 15 residues.

J is TRBJ1-6 and V is TRBV6-5; the TCRdb D gene call, TRBD1, has no DNA to confirm it. Germline V gene sequence: CDR1 MNHEY, CDR2 SVGAGI. The CDR3 sequence is 14 residues long. The CDR3 protein is CASSWGGRDSPLHF.

V is TRBV6-5 and J is TRBJ1-1; there is no DNA to check the TCRdb D call of TRBD1. Germline V gene lookup returns CDR1 MNHEY and CDR2 SVGAGI. The CDR3 runs 13 residues. The CDR3 reads CASTNQGNTEAFF.

This rearrangement joins TRBV6-4 to TRBJ2-1; TCRdb proposes TRBD2, but this gene call is untestable without DNA. This CDR3 is 16 amino acids long. Per the germline V gene, CDR1 is MRHNA and CDR2 is SNTAGT. CDR3 in amino acids: CASSDRTSGEYNEQFF.

The chain is built from TRBV4-3 and TRBJ2-7; TCRdb gives TRBD2 as the D gene, but with no DNA this cannot be confirmed. The CDR3 totals 15 residues. Germline CDR1 and CDR2: LGHNA and YSLEER. The CDR3 reads CASSQAIGGGYEQYF.

The chain employs TRBV4-3 and TRBJ2-7. This CDR3 is built from 15 residues. From germline, CDR1 is LGHNA and CDR2 YSLEER. CDR3 sequence: CASSQEGSPTYEQYF.

J is TRBJ2-2 and V is TRBV5-1; absent DNA, TCRdb's TRBD2 call cannot be checked. This CDR3 has 16 residues. Germline CDR1 reads SGHRS; CDR2 reads YFSETQ. The chain's CDR3 is CASSLAESRSSGELFF. The full variable domain, its missing parts supplied by reference TRBV5-1 and TRBJ2-2, is KAGVTQTPRYLIKTRGQQVTLSCSPISGHRSVSWYQQTPGQGLQFLFEYFSETQRNKGNFPGRFSGRQFSNSRSEMNVSTLELGDSALYLCASSLAESRSSGELFFGEGSRLTVL.

The rearrangement uses TRBV7-2 and TRBJ2-1; no DNA is available, so the TRBD2 call from TCRdb remains unchecked. Per germline, CDR1 SGHTA and CDR2 FQGNSA. This CDR3 spans 15 amino acids. The chain's CDR3 is CASSSLAIVTHEQFF.

V and J are TRBV5-1 and TRBJ1-1; TCRdb's D call, TRBD1, is unchecked because there is no DNA. CDR1 is SGHRS and CDR2 is YFSETQ in the germline V gene. This CDR3 is built from 13 residues. CDR3 in amino acids: CASSLGRGSEAFF.

This sequence joins TRBV10-3 and TRBJ2-7; TCRdb picks TRBD1, but there is no DNA to check that call. Germline-derived CDR1 and CDR2 are ENHRY and SYGVKD. The length of the CDR3 is 12 residues. This CDR3 is CATDGQGSEQYF.

This sequence joins TRBV12-3 or TRBV12-4 and TRBJ2-6. The CDR3 extends over 14 amino acids. CDR3 region: CASSPTLGANVLTF.

J is TRBJ2-7 and V is TRBV12-3 or TRBV12-4. The CDR3 sequence is 12 residues long. CDR3 protein: CASSPNTYERYF.

The chain recombines TRBV5-6 with TRBJ2-7; the TRBD1 assignment by TCRdb is unverifiable without DNA. Germline CDR1 and CDR2: SGHDT and YYEEEE. The CDR3 extends over 13 amino acids. The CDR3 reads CASSITGGYEQYF.

The chain uses TRBV19 and TRBJ1-6; TCRdb selects TRBD1, and the lack of DNA leaves this call unchecked. CDR3 size: 13 residues. Germline V lookup: CDR1 LNHDA, CDR2 SQIVND (reference sequence). The CDR3 sequence: CASIGGPNSPLHF.

The J gene is TRBJ2-1, the V gene TRBV28; TCRdb's assignment of TRBD1 cannot be checked, as there is no DNA. The V gene's germline CDR1 is MDHEN and CDR2 SYDVKM. The length of the CDR3 is 16 residues. CDR3 sequence: CASSFLEGSAPDEQFF.

CDR3 sequence: CASSQALGQGVNEQYF. J is TRBJ2-7 and V is TRBV4-1; the D gene TCRdb calls, TRBD1, cannot be checked with no DNA. There are 16 residues in the CDR3. Germline V gives CDR1 MGHRA, CDR2 YSYEKL.

This chain links TRBV2 with TRBJ2-7; as DNA is missing, the TRBD1 call by TCRdb cannot be tested. From germline, CDR1 is SNHLY and CDR2 FYNNEI. The CDR3 contains 15 residues. The CDR3: CASSDQGQGVLEQYF. The full variable domain, in which reference TRBV2 and TRBJ2-7 provide the parts outside the CDR3, is EPEVTQTPSHQVTQMGQEVILRCVPISNHLYFYWYRQILGQKVEFLVSFYNNEISEKSEIFDDQFSVERPDGSNFTLKIRSTKLEDSAMYFCASSDQGQGVLEQYFGPGTRLTVT.

J is TRBJ1-1 and V is TRBV5-6. The CDR3 runs to 14 residues. Germline CDR1 is SGHDT and CDR2 is YYEEEE. The CDR3 spells CASSFLVANTEAFF.

The CDR3 protein is CASSLEAGQIYEQYF. This sequence joins TRBV7-9 and TRBJ2-7; TCRdb proposes TRBD2, but this gene call is untestable without DNA. Germline V gene data show CDR1 as SEHNR and CDR2 as FQNEAQ (reference sequence). The CDR3 spans 15 residues.

The chain joins TRBV3-1 to TRBJ2-3. Germline CDR1 is LGHDT and CDR2 is YNNKEL (reference sequence). This CDR3 is built from 15 residues. The CDR3: CASSEAKGSTDTQYF.

The J gene is TRBJ2-7, the V gene TRBV12-3 or TRBV12-4; TCRdb selects TRBD1, and the lack of DNA leaves this call unchecked. There are 13 residues in the CDR3. The chain's CDR3 is CASSPGQIYEQYF.

The chain links TRBV27 to TRBJ2-6; TCRdb names TRBD1, which stays unverified in the absence of DNA. The CDR3 runs 15 residues. Per germline, CDR1 MNHEY and CDR2 SMNVEV (reference sequence). The CDR3 here is CASSLDRAGANVLTF.

The chain uses TRBV27 and TRBJ2-1; TCRdb gives TRBD2 as the D gene, but with no DNA this cannot be confirmed. This CDR3 is 15 amino acids long. Germline loops: CDR1 MNHEY, CDR2 SMNVEV (reference sequence). CDR3: CASKPGLSVSNEQFF.

This chain uses TRBV7-6 with TRBJ2-1. The CDR3 contains 15 residues. Germline-derived CDR1 and CDR2 are SGHVS and FNYEAQ. This chain's CDR3 is CASSLTGSYYNEQFF.